This record concerns one T cell receptor beta chain sequence. This clone was observed many times. Its antigen is still unknown. Base quality data are lacking; no much larger clone is found one base away. Library preparation was by PCR. Sequencing took place on an Illumina HiSeq 4000. High-throughput sequencing was used to profile the TCR beta-chain CDR3 region of each patient. Concerning the study's data processing: CDR3 differences across clinicopathological groups were used to build a classifier for discriminating distant-metastatic papillary thyroid cancer patients. Repertoire diversity was assessed with the Shannon index, and tumor-blood repertoire similarity with the Morisita-Horn index. Starting from the raw public reads, TCRdb applied fastp trimming at Q25, assembled clones with MiXCR and retained in-frame beta chains. TCRdb's processing, not the authors', yielded these V and J calls. The sample profile shows tens of thousands of clones; about 15% of them were found once. The ten largest make up 3% to 4% of the sample.

This entry is derived from a study of metastatic and nonmetastatic thyroid tumors (dated by TCRdb to the early 2020s). Some background on the complete study: The researchers compared repertoires between peripheral blood samples and tumor or nodule tissue samples from patients with malignant or benign thyroid disease.

No treatment had been received by any patient before thyroid surgery. Using T-cell receptor beta sequencing, the study looked back at clinical samples from patients collected from the early 2010s to the late 2010s. Study-wide findings and limitations: In both blood and tumor samples, TCR beta diversity was reported to be significantly higher in malignant tumors than in benign nodules.

Ends trimmed: V by 4 bases, J by 5 bases; bases unmatched to a gene: 5. The germline V gene provides CDR1 MNHNS and CDR2 SASEGT. There are 14 amino acids in the CDR3, from cysteine to phenylalanine inclusive. Solely the CDR3 DNA is kept, with 42 bases framed from the first base. This clonotype was obtained from a female donor with papillary thyroid cancer or a benign thyroid nodule (not recorded which). Some clones in this sample may be carry-over from other donors' samples. The sequence is built from TRBV6-1 and TRBJ2-5; 9 bases in the middle match TRBD1. The sample consisted of blood. The CDR3 protein is CASSGTGAWETQYF. The sequenced DNA: TGTGCCAGCAGTGGGACAGGGGCCTGGGAGACCCAGTACTTC.